One sample yielded the 28 T cell receptor beta chains listed below, sequenced in a study of T cell responses to AZD1222 COVID-19 vaccine. Profiled with immunoSEQ multiplex PCR; TCRdb holds only in-frame clones, not every one. The table shows some 130,000 clones, with 87% occurring only once. This sample comprised peripheral blood, obtained on day 0 of AZD1222 vaccination. Receptors originate from an adult in good health.

V gene TRBV6-1 combines with J gene TRBJ1-6; weak D call: TRBD1 (5 bases). This CDR3 is built from 13 residues. Looked up from germline, CDR1 is MNHNS and CDR2 is SASEGT. Trimming cost V 2 bases and J 14 bases, with 13 bases left between them. The CDR3 is CASSEIGDLALHF. The DNA of the CDR3 is TGTGCCAGCAGTGAAATCGGGGACCTGGCCCTCCACTTT.

The chain has TRBV6-5 and TRBJ2-7; D may be TRBD1 (6 bases). From germline, CDR1 is MNHEY and CDR2 SVGAGI. V was shortened by 5 bases and J by 2 bases, with 16 bases between the two germline ends. The CDR3 runs 15 residues. As DNA, the CDR3 is TGTGCCAGCAGTCCCCAGGGGATGGGGACCTACGAGCAGTACTTC. Translating gives CASSPQGMGTYEQYF.

In its sample, this clone was seen once. V and J are TRBV6-5 and TRBJ2-7; TRBD1 aligns across 8 bases. V lost 0 bases and J lost 2; bases outside the gene matches: 3. This CDR3 is 15 amino acids long. CDR1 is MNHEY, CDR2 SVGAGI, per germline. CDR3 sequence: CASSYSWTGTYEQYF. The DNA of the CDR3 is TGTGCCAGCAGTTACTCGTGGACAGGGACCTACGAGCAGTACTTC.

V and J are TRBV3-1 (or the pseudogene TRBV3-2) and TRBJ2-7; D is unclear. The CDR3 has 13 amino acids. V shed 0 bases and J shed 2 bases, with 5 bases lying between them. Germline V CDR1 and CDR2: LGHDT, YNNKEL (reference sequence). The CDR3: CASSQEGTYEQYF. The CDR3, as DNA: TGTGCCAGCAGCCAAGAGGGGACCTACGAGCAGTACTTC.

The sample holds one count of this clone. The rearrangement links TRBV3-1 (or the pseudogene TRBV3-2) to TRBJ2-7, with 11 bases fitting TRBD2. The germline gives CDR1 LGHDT, CDR2 YNNKEL (reference sequence). CDR3 size: 15 residues. The V segment lost 3 bases and the J segment 0 bases; nucleotides outside the gene matches: 1. CDR3 in amino acids: CASSQGLAVSYEQYF. The CDR3 nucleotides read TGTGCCAGCAGCCAGGGACTAGCGGTCTCCTACGAGCAGTACTTC.

The rearrangement uses TRBV7-2 and TRBJ1-3; D gene ambiguous. This CDR3 comprises 12 residues. The V end was cut by 5 bases, the J end by 4 bases, with 6 bases between. CDR1 is SGHTA and CDR2 is FQGNSA in the germline V gene. Here the CDR3 DNA reads TGTGCCAGCAGCCCGGGCGGAAACACCATATATTTT. This encodes CASSPGGNTIYF.

J is TRBJ1-6 and V is TRBV11-2; D might be TRBD1 (6 bases). The CDR3 has 16 residues. Trimming cost V 0 bases and J 7 bases, with 13 bases left between them. CDR1 is SGHAT and CDR2 is FQNNGV in the germline V gene. CDR3 DNA: TGTGCCAGCAGCTTAGACCAGGGGCAGAGGAATTCACCCCTCCACTTT. It encodes CASSLDQGQRNSPLHF.

This chain uses TRBV6-4 with TRBJ1-1; D remains ambiguous. Germline lookup yields CDR1 MRHNA and CDR2 SNTAGT. There are 13 residues in the CDR3. The V and J ends lost 4 bases and 0 bases respectively, with 6 bases between them. CDR3 loop: CASSVEVNTEAFF. CDR3 DNA: TGTGCCAGCAGTGTTGAAGTGAACACTGAAGCTTTCTTT.

V usage is TRBV6-6 and J usage is TRBJ2-1; TRBD1 agrees at 7 bases. Trimming removed 1 base from V and 8 bases from J; junction bases left unmatched: 5. Germline V gene data show CDR1 as MNHNY and CDR2 as SVGAGI (reference sequence). CDR3 length equals 14 residues. The CDR3 spells CASSYWDSLDEQFF. The CDR3 DNA reads TGTGCCAGCAGTTACTGGGACAGCCTCGATGAGCAGTTCTTC.

The V call is TRBV5-5, the J call TRBJ1-4; D is uncertain. Germline loops: CDR1 SGHKS, CDR2 YYEKEE (reference sequence). The CDR3 length is 15 residues. The V end was cut by 0 bases, the J end by 6 bases, with 12 bases between. CDR3 DNA: TGTGCCAGCAGCTTGGGGGGAAGCTCGCATGAAAAACTGTTTTTT. It codes for CASSLGGSSHEKLFF.

V gene TRBV27 combines with J gene TRBJ1-1, with D tentatively TRBD1 (6 bases). Trimming took off 5 bases at V and 2 bases at J, with 12 bases between the two ends. The CDR3 contains 14 residues. Germline values: CDR1 MNHEY, CDR2 SMNVEV (reference sequence). The CDR3 coding sequence is TGTGCCAGCAGTCCCAACAGGGAAAACACTGAAGCTTTCTTT. Encoded protein: CASSPNRENTEAFF.

The chain couples TRBV5-1 to TRBJ2-1, with 10 bases aligning to TRBD2. Germline V gives CDR1 SGHRS, CDR2 YFSETQ. V lost 0 bases, J lost 13 bases, and 10 bases stayed unmatched. The CDR3 consists of 15 residues. This CDR3 is CASSLVSGGALTQFF. In DNA form, the CDR3 reads TGCGCCAGCAGCTTGGTCAGCGGGGGGGCATTAACCCAGTTCTTC.

The CDR3 DNA sequence: TGTGCCAGCTTCCCTGGGGGGAGGGGATCCTACAATGAGCAGTTCTTC. As protein: CASFPGGRGSYNEQFF. V and J are TRBV7-9 and TRBJ2-1, with TRBD2 matching over 7 bases. The CDR3 is 16 residues long. Germline assignment: CDR1 SEHNR and CDR2 FQNEAQ (reference sequence). Trimming removed 8 bases from V and 1 base from J; junction bases left unmatched: 11.

This chain connects TRBV18 to TRBJ2-5; 9 bases match TRBD1. V was pared by 8 bases and J by 2 bases, with 12 bases of the junction left unmatched. From germline, CDR1 is KGHSH and CDR2 LQKENI. This CDR3 has 16 residues. The CDR3 here is CASTSTPGQGQETQYF. CDR3 in DNA: TGTGCCAGCACCTCAACTCCGGGACAGGGTCAAGAGACCCAGTACTTC. The full variable domain, rest sourced from reference TRBV18 and TRBJ2-5, is NAGVMQNPRHLVRRRGQEARLRCSPMKGHSHVYWYRQLPEEGLKFMVYLQKENIIDESGMPKERFSAEFPKEGPSILRIQQVVRGDSAAYFCASTSTPGQGQETQYFGPGTRLLVL.

The chain joins TRBV5-1 to TRBJ2-5, with D perhaps TRBD1 (6 bases). CDR1 is SGHRS, CDR2 YFSETQ, per germline. Trimming cost V 5 bases and J 4 bases, with 12 bases left between them. CDR3 length equals 13 residues. The CDR3 bases are TGCGCCAGCAGTCCAGGGGTCCCAGAGACCCAGTACTTC. It specifies CASSPGVPETQYF. Full variable domain (outside the CDR3, taken from reference TRBV5-1 and TRBJ2-5): KAGVTQTPRYLIKTRGQQVTLSCSPISGHRSVSWYQQTPGQGLQFLFEYFSETQRNKGNFPGRFSGRQFSNSRSEMNVSTLELGDSALYLCASSPGVPETQYFGPGTRLLVL.

The chain combines TRBV6-1 with TRBJ1-2; no firm D call. CDR3 length equals 14 residues. V was cut by 1 base and J by 5 bases, with 11 bases left in between. CDR1 and CDR2 (germline): MNHNS, SASEGT. The DNA of the CDR3 is TGTGCCAGCAGTGAAGGGATAAACGGATATGGCTACACCTTC. Its translation is CASSEGINGYGYTF.

V and J are TRBV11-2 and TRBJ2-7; TRBD1 aligns across 9 bases. The CDR3 contains 15 residues. Germline CDR1 and CDR2: SGHAT and FQNNGV. V trimming: 7 bases; J trimming: 1 base; junction bases outside the gene matches: 8. CDR3 bases: TGTGCCAGCATGATAGGACAGGGGTTTTCCTACGAGCAGTACTTC. Protein product: CASMIGQGFSYEQYF.

The V gene is TRBV7-9, the J gene TRBJ2-3; 12 bases align to TRBD2. From germline, CDR1 is SEHNR and CDR2 FQNEAQ (reference sequence). V dropped 2 bases and J dropped 6; count of bases not matched to a gene: 9. The CDR3 length is 17 residues. This CDR3 reads CASSLTSGGPLGDTQYF. CDR3 bases: TGTGCCAGCAGCTTAACTAGCGGGGGGCCCCTAGGGGATACGCAGTATTTT.

This clone turned up a few times. This chain connects TRBV7-9 to TRBJ1-1, with unresolved D. The CDR3 contains 18 residues. Trimming pared 4 bases from V and 0 bases from J, leaving 21 bases between. CDR1 and CDR2 from the germline V gene are SEHNR and FQNEAQ (reference sequence). The CDR3 here is CASSWRFDGVAMNTEAFF. The CDR3 DNA reads TGTGCCAGCAGCTGGCGTTTTGACGGAGTCGCAATGAACACTGAAGCTTTCTTT.

The chain has TRBV10-3 and TRBJ1-2, with TRBD1 identical over 10 bases. Per the germline V gene, CDR1 is ENHRY and CDR2 is SYGVKD. Losses at the gene ends were 6 bases for V and 4 bases for J; bases not matched to a gene: 5. The CDR3 loop spans 14 amino acids. DNA of the CDR3: TGTGCCATCAGCCCCGGGACAGGGGCCTATGGCTACACCTTC. Residues: CAISPGTGAYGYTF.

This clone is a singleton in its sample. The chain links TRBV27 to TRBJ1-5, with D unclear. Trimming stripped 5 bases from V and 5 bases from J, with 10 bases between. Germline loops: CDR1 MNHEY, CDR2 SMNVEV (reference sequence). The CDR3 loop spans 13 amino acids. CDR3 in amino acids: CASSPRWDQPQHF. DNA of the CDR3: TGTGCCAGCAGTCCTCGGTGGGATCAGCCCCAGCATTTT.

The chain carries TRBV28 and TRBJ2-1; D unresolved. CDR3 size: 12 residues. Germline V lookup: CDR1 MDHEN, CDR2 SYDVKM. Between the trimmed V and J ends, which lost 5 bases and 9 bases, there was a span of 11 bases. CDR3 residues: CASSAPGSEQFF. Written as DNA, the CDR3 is TGTGCCAGCAGTGCCCCGGGTTCTGAGCAGTTCTTC.

This clone has a single count. The J gene is TRBJ2-5, the V gene TRBV27, with D uncertain. This CDR3 has 13 residues. The V gene lost 2 bases and the J gene lost 4 bases, with 8 bases spanning the gap. Germline-derived CDR1 and CDR2 are MNHEY and SMNVEV (reference sequence). CDR3 region: CASSLRVAETQYF. The DNA for the CDR3 is TGTGCCAGCAGTTTAAGGGTCGCAGAGACCCAGTACTTC.

This CDR3 is CASSLAALNTEAFF. In nucleotides, the CDR3 is TGTGCCAGCAGCTTGGCAGCCTTGAACACTGAAGCTTTCTTT. The chain uses TRBV5-4 and TRBJ1-1; D gene ambiguous. The CDR3 runs to 14 residues. Trimming took off 0 bases at V and 0 bases at J, with 6 bases between the two ends. Germline V gene lookup returns CDR1 SGHNT and CDR2 YYREEE (reference sequence).

The chain combines TRBV5-1 with TRBJ2-5; D is possibly TRBD1 or TRBD2 (5 bases each). The CDR3 totals 15 residues. V was clipped by 7 bases and J by 4 bases, with 20 bases between them. The V gene's germline CDR1 is SGHRS and CDR2 YFSETQ. The CDR3 is CASSSGDHEGETQYF. The CDR3 DNA is TGCGCCAGCTCCTCTGGGGACCACGAGGGAGAGACCCAGTACTTC.

The V call is TRBV24-1, the J call TRBJ1-5; 9 nucleotides agree with TRBD1. CDR1 is KGHDR and CDR2 is SFDVKD in the germline V gene. Losses at the gene ends were 3 bases for V and 2 bases for J; bases not matched to a gene: 1. The CDR3 is 15 amino acids. The CDR3 bases are TGTGCCACCAGTGATAGGGACAGGGGCAATCAGCCCCAGCATTTT. This translates into CATSDRDRGNQPQHF.

The chain recombines TRBV4-2 with TRBJ2-3, with 7 nucleotides matching TRBD2. Germline CDR1 is LGHNA and CDR2 is YNFKEQ. Trimming at V came to 0 bases and at J to 5 bases, leaving 14 bases not matched to a gene. The CDR3 consists of 18 residues. CDR3 nucleotides: TGTGCCAGCAGCCAAGATCTGGCGTCGGGGGGTGGGGGAGATACGCAGTATTTT. It is translated as CASSQDLASGGGGDTQYF.

This chain joins TRBV11-2 and TRBJ2-7; TRBD2 matches at 11 bases. V lost 1 base, J lost 7 bases, and 6 bases stayed unmatched. This CDR3 has 15 residues. Looked up from germline, CDR1 is SGHAT and CDR2 is FQNNGV. In DNA form, the CDR3 reads TGTGCCAGCAGCTTAGGAGGACTAGCGGGTGGGGAGCAGTACTTC. Its protein is CASSLGGLAGGEQYF.